This T cell receptor (beta chain) derives from a study of STAT5B mutations in CD4+ large granular lymphocyte leukemia. The table came from immunoSEQ multiplex PCR; TCRdb's copy has only in-frame clones and leaves some out. Of about 32,000 clones in the sample, approximately 81% were seen once. This CDR3 spans 14 amino acids. The junction had 4 bases not matched to a gene; V was cut back by 2 bases and J by 5 bases. From germline, CDR1 is SGHAT and CDR2 FQDESV (reference sequence). Sequenced input: CD4+ T cells from blood buffy coats. The TCR sequence derives from a human donor in good health. V gene TRBV11-1 combines with J gene TRBJ2-7; 9 positions match TRBD2. The CDR3 DNA sequence: TGTGCCAGCAGCTTATTAGCGGGAGTCAACGAGCAGTACTTC. This translates into CASSLLAGVNEQYF.